Here is one TCR beta chain with its context. How the authors handled the data: Nucleated cell counts were estimated from reference gene primer amplification. Here immunoSEQ multiplex PCR was the method, and the copy in TCRdb shows in-frame clones only, minus some. V, J and clone size are those of that table, while D and trimming were read from the DNA. In the table there are some 21,000 clones, 65% to 90% of which are singletons. The sample originates from a study of blood T cell repertoires in COVID-19. Turning to the study itself: The analysed material was cDNA or gDNA that came from T cells, B-cell-depleted T cells, or PBMCs.

Germline V gives CDR1 SGHTA, CDR2 FQGNSA. With 6 bases removed from V and 4 bases from J, the gap between germline ends came to 16 bases. The CDR3 totals 15 residues. This chain joins TRBV7-2 and TRBJ2-1; a weak D match, TRBD1 (6 bases). This sequence was found in a human donor with acute or convalescent COVID-19. The donor label of this sample is uncertain. Sequencing used peripheral blood. This chain's CDR3 is CASRPNRDKYNEQFF. CDR3 DNA sequence: TGTGCCAGCAGGCCTAACCGGGACAAGTACAATGAGCAGTTCTTC.